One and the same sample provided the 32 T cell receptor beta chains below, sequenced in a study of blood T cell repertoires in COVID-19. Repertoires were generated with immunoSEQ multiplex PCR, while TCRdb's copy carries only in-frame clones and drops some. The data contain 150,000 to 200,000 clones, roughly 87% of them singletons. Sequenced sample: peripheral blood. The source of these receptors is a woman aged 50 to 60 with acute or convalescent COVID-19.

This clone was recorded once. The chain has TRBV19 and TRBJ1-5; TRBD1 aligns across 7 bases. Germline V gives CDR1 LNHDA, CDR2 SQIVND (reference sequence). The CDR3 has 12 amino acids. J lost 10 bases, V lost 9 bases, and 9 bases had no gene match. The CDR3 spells CASSMTGLPQHF. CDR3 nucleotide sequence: TGTGCCAGCTCCATGACAGGGCTCCCCCAGCATTTT. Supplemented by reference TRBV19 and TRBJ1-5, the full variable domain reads DGGITQSPKYLFRKEGQNVTLSCEQNLNHDAMYWYRQDPGQGLRLIYYSQIVNDFQKGDIAEGYSVSREKKESFPLTVTSAQKNPTAFYLCASSMTGLPQHFGDGTRLSIL.

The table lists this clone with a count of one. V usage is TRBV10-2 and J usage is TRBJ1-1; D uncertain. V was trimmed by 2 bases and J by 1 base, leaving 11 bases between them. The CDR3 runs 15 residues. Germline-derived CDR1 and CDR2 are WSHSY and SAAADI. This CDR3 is CASSEMAEPNTEAFF. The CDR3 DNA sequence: TGCGCCAGCAGTGAGATGGCAGAACCGAACACTGAAGCTTTCTTT.

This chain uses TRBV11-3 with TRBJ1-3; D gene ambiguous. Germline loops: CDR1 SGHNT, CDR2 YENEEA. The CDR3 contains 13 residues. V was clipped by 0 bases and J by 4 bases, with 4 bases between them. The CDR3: CASSLDQGNTIYF. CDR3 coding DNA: TGTGCCAGCAGCTTAGATCAAGGAAACACCATATATTTT.

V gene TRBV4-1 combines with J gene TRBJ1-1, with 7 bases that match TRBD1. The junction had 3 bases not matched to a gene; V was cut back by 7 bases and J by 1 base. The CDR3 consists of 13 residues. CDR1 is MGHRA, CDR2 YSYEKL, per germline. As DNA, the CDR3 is TGCGCCAGCATCTGGGACAGGAACACTGAAGCTTTCTTT. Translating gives CASIWDRNTEAFF.

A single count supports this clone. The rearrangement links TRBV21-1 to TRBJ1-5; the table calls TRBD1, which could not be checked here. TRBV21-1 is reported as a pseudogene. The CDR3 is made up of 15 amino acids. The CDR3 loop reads CASRKTDRLNQPQHF. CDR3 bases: TGTGCCAGCAGGAAGACCGACAGGTTAAATCAGCCCCAGCATTTT.

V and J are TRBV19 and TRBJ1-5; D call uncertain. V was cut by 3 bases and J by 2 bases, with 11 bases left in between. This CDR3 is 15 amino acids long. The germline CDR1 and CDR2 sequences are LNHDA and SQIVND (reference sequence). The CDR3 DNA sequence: TGTGCCAGTAGTATCGAGGGATCGGGCAATCAGCCCCAGCATTTT. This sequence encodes CASSIEGSGNQPQHF.

The CDR3 loop reads CASSIGLVSEQYF. The DNA for the CDR3 is TGTGCCAGTAGTATTGGACTAGTGAGCGAGCAGTACTTC. The chain combines TRBV19 with TRBJ2-7; 7 bases are a match to TRBD2. Germline-derived CDR1 and CDR2 are LNHDA and SQIVND (reference sequence). Trimming removed 3 bases from V and 6 bases from J; junction bases left unmatched: 5. The CDR3 has 13 amino acids.

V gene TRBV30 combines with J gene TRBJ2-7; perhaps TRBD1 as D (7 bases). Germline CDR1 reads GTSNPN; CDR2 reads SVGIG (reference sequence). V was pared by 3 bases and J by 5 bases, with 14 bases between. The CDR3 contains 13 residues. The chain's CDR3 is CAWSRQGGNEQYF. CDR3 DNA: TGTGCCTGGAGCCGACAGGGCGGGAACGAGCAGTACTTC.

Written as DNA, the CDR3 is TGTGCCAGCAGCTCACGTCGGGACATAGGGCAGTACTTC. Its protein is CASSSRRDIGQYF. This chain links TRBV11-3 with TRBJ2-7, with D tentatively TRBD1 (6 bases). The CDR3 has 13 residues. Trimming took off 4 bases at V and 9 bases at J, with 16 bases between the two ends. The V gene's germline CDR1 is SGHNT and CDR2 YENEEA.

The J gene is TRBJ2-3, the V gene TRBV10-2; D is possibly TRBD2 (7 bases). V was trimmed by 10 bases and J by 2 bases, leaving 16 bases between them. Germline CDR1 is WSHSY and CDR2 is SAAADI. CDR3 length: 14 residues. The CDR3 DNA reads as TGCGCCACACACTACGCGGGGGCCACAGATACGCAGTATTTT. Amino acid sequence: CATHYAGATDTQYF.

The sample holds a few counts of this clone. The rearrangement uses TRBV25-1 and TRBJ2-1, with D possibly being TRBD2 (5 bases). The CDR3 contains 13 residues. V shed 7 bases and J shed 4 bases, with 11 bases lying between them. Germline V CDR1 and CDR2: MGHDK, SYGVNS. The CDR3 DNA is TGTGCCAGCAAGTCAAGCGGTTACAATGAGCAGTTCTTC. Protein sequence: CASKSSGYNEQFF.

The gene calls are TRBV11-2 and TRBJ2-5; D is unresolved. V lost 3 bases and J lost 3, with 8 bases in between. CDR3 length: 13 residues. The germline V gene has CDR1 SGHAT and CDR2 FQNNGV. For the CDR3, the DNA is TGTGCCAGCAGCTTTAACTTCAAAGAGACCCAGTACTTC. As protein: CASSFNFKETQYF.

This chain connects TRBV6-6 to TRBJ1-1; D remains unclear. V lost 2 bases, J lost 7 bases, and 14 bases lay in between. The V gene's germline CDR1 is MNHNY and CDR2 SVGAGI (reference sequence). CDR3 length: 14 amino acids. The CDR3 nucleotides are TGTGCCAGCAGTTACCCGACGGGAACGGATGAAGCTTTCTTT. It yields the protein CASSYPTGTDEAFF.

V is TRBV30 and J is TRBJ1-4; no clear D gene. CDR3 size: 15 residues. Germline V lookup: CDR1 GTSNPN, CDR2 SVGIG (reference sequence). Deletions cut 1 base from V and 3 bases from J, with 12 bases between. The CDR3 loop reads CAWSAGSAPNEKLFF. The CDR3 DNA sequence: TGTGCCTGGAGTGCGGGTAGTGCCCCTAATGAAAAACTGTTTTTT.

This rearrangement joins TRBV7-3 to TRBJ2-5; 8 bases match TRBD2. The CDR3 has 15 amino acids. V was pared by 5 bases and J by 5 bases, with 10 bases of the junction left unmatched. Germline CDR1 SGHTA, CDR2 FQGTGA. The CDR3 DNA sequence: TGTGCCAGCAGCCCCGGACTAGCCGGCGGGGAGACCCAGTACTTC. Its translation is CASSPGLAGGETQYF.

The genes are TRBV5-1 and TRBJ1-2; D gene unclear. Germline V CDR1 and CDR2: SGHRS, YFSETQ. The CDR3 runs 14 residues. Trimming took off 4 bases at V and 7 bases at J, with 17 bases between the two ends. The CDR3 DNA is TGCGCCAGCAGCCCTAGGACCGGGAATAGTGGCTACACCTTC. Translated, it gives CASSPRTGNSGYTF.

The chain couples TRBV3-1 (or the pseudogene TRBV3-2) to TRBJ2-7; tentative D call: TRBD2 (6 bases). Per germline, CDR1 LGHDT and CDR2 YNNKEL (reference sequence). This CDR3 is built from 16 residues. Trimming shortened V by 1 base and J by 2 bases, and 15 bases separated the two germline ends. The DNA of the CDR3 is TGTGCCAGCAGCCAAGGCCCGGGACTCCGAACCTACGAGCAGTACTTC. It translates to CASSQGPGLRTYEQYF.

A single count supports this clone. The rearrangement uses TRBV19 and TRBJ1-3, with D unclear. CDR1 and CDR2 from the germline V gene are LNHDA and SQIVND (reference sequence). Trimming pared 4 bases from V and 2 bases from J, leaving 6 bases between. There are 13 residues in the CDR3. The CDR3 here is CASSTTPGNTIYF. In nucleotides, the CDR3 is TGTGCCAGTAGTACTACGCCTGGAAACACCATATATTTT. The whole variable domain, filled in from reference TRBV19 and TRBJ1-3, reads DGGITQSPKYLFRKEGQNVTLSCEQNLNHDAMYWYRQDPGQGLRLIYYSQIVNDFQKGDIAEGYSVSREKKESFPLTVTSAQKNPTAFYLCASSTTPGNTIYFGEGSWLTVV.

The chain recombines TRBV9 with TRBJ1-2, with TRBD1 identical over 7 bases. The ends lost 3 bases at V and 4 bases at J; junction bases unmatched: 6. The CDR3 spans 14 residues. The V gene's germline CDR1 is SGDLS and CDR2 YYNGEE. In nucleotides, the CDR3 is TGTGCCAGCAGCGCAGTGGGACAGTCCTATGGCTACACCTTC. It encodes CASSAVGQSYGYTF.

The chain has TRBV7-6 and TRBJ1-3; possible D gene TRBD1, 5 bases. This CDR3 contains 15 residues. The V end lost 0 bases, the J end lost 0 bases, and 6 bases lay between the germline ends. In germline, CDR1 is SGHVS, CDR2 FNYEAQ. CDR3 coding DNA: TGTGCCAGCAGCTTAGCCGACAGCTCTGGAAACACCATATATTTT. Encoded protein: CASSLADSSGNTIYF.

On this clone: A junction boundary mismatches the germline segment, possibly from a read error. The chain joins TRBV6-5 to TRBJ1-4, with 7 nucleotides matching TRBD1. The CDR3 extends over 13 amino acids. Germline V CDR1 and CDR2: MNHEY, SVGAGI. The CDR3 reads CASGTEINGKLFF. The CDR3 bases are TGTGCCAGCGGGACAGAGATTAATGGAAAACTGTTTTTT.

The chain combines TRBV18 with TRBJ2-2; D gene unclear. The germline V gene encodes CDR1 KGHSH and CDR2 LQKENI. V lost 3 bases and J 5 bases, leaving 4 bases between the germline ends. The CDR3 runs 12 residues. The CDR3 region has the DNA TGTGCCAGCTCACCCCGGACCGGGGAGCTGTTTTTT. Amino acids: CASSPRTGELFF.

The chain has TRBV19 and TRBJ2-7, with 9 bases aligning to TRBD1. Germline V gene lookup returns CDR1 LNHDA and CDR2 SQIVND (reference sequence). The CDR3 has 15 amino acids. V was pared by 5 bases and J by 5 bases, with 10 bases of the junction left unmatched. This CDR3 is CASSPGQGKGNEQYF. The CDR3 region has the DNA TGTGCCAGTAGTCCGGGACAGGGTAAGGGAAACGAGCAGTACTTC.

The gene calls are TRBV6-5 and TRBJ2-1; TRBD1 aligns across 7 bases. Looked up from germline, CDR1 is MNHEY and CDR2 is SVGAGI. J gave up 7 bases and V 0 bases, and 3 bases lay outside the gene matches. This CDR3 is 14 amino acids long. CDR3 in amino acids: CASSYSTGMNEQFF. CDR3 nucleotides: TGTGCCAGCAGTTACTCGACAGGGATGAATGAGCAGTTCTTC.

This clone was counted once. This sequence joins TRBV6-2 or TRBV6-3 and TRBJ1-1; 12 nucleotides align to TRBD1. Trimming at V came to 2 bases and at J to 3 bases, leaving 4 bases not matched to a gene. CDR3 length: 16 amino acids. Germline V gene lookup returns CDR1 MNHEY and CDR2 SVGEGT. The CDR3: CASSYGTGGADTEAFF. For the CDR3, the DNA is TGTGCCAGCAGTTACGGGACAGGGGGCGCCGACACTGAAGCTTTCTTT.

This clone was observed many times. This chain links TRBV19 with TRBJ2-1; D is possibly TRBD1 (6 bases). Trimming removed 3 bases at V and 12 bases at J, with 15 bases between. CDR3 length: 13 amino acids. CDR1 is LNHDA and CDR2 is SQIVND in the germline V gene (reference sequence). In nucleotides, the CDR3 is TGTGCCAGTAGTATTATGGGGGCGCGACGGCAGTTCTTC. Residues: CASSIMGARRQFF.

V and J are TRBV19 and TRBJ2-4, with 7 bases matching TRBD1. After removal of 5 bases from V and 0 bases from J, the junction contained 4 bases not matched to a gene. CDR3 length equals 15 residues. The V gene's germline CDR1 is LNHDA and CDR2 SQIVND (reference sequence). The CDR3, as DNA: TGTGCCAGTAGTGGGACAGTTCTAGCCAAAAACATTCAGTACTTC. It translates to CASSGTVLAKNIQYF.

The CDR3 sequence: CASSIGVSKNIQYF. In DNA form, the CDR3 reads TGTGCCAGTAGTATCGGGGTATCCAAAAACATTCAGTACTTC. The genes are TRBV19 and TRBJ2-4; tentative D call: TRBD2 (5 bases). CDR1 and CDR2 (germline): LNHDA, SQIVND (reference sequence). Trimming removed 3 bases from V and 2 bases from J, with 8 bases in between. The length of the CDR3 is 14 residues.

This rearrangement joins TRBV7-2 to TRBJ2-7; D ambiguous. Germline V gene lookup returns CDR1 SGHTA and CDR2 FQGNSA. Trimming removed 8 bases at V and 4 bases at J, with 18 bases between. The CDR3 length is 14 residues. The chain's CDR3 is CASSKEAAQYEQYF. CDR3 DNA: TGTGCCAGCTCCAAAGAGGCGGCCCAATACGAGCAGTACTTC. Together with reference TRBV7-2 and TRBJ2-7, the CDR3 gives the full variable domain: GAGVSQSPSNKVTEKGKDVELRCDPISGHTALYWYRQSLGQGLEFLIYFQGNSAPDKSGLPSDRFSAERTGGSVSTLTIQRTQQEDSAVYLCASSKEAAQYEQYFGPGTRLTVT.

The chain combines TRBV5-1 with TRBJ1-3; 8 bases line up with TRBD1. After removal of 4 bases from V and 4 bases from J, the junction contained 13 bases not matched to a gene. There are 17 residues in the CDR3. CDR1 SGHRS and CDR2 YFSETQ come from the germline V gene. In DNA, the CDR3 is TGCGCCAGCAGCCCGGAGGCGACAGGGGCGTACGGAAACACCATATATTTT. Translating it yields CASSPEATGAYGNTIYF.

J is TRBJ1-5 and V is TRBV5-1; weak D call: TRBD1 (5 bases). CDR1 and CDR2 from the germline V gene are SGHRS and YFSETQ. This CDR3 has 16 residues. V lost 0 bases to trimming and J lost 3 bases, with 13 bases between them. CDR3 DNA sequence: TGCGCCAGCAGCTTGGATGGAGGGGCCTCCAATCAGCCCCAGCATTTT. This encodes CASSLDGGASNQPQHF. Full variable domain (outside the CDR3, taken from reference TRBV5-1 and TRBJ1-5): KAGVTQTPRYLIKTRGQQVTLSCSPISGHRSVSWYQQTPGQGLQFLFEYFSETQRNKGNFPGRFSGRQFSNSRSEMNVSTLELGDSALYLCASSLDGGASNQPQHFGDGTRLSIL.

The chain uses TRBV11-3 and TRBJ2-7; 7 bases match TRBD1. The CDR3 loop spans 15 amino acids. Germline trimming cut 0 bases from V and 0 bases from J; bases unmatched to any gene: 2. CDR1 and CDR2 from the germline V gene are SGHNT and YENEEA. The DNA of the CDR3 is TGTGCCAGCAGCTTAGAAGGGGACAGCTCCTACGAGCAGTACTTC. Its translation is CASSLEGDSSYEQYF.